These 29 T cell receptor beta chains originate from one sample sequenced in a study of T-cell reconstitution after alpha-beta-depleted transplantation in children. Using unique molecular identifiers, the investigators prepared the TCRbeta library. TCRdb fed the PCR reads into MiXCR, producing one record per CDR3 protein. This table has about 92,000 distinct CDR3 sequences, less than 15% appearing once. The input for sequencing was PBMCs from the stem cell graft donor, taken from the stem cell graft. The receptors were gathered from a human donor who donated a stem cell graft to a child with inherited bone marrow failure.

This clonotype was seen at least ten times. The gene calls are TRBV6-5 and TRBJ1-1; the D is unclear. V was pared by 1 base and J by 3 bases, with 6 bases between. Germline lookup yields CDR1 MNHEY and CDR2 SVGAGI. The CDR3 length is 13 residues. This chain's CDR3 is CASSYFGDTEAFF. CDR3 nucleotides: TGTGCCAGCAGTTACTTCGGGGACACTGAAGCTTTCTTT.

This clonotype came up many times. This chain joins TRBV6-1 and TRBJ1-1; weak D call: TRBD1 (5 bases). The ends were cut back, 2 bases at V and 4 bases at J, with 11 bases in the middle. Per the germline V gene, CDR1 is MNHNS and CDR2 is SASEGT. The CDR3 is 14 amino acids. The CDR3 coding sequence is TGTGCCAGCAGTGAAATATGGGGGGGCACTGAAGCTTTCTTT. It yields the protein CASSEIWGGTEAFF.

This clonotype was counted at least ten times. The rearrangement links TRBV25-1 to TRBJ2-2; D remains unclear. The CDR3 is made up of 13 amino acids. CDR1 is MGHDK and CDR2 is SYGVNS in the germline V gene. V lost 4 bases to trimming and J lost 8 bases, with 11 bases between them. In DNA form, the CDR3 reads TGTGCCAGCAGTGTGTCCCTCTTGGGGGAGCTGTTTTTT. The encoded protein is CASSVSLLGELFF.

Concerning this clonotype itself: It may be a read error: a sequence one base away is much more abundant. The V call is TRBV19, the J call TRBJ2-2; 9 bases are shared with TRBD1. This CDR3 has 17 residues. The germline gives CDR1 LNHDA, CDR2 SQIVND (reference sequence). J lost 5 bases, V lost 7 bases, and 14 bases had no gene match. The DNA for the CDR3 is TGTGCCAGTACCCTCCGATGGACAGGGGACATAACCGGGGAGCTGTTTTTT. Protein sequence: CASTLRWTGDITGELFF.

This clonotype was detected many times. The chain has TRBV7-2 and TRBJ2-7, with 10 bases fitting TRBD2. Germline V gives CDR1 SGHTA, CDR2 FQGNSA. J gave up 5 bases and V 6 bases, and 13 bases lay outside the gene matches. CDR3 length: 16 residues. In nucleotides, the CDR3 is TGTGCCAGCAGTTCCCTACTAGCGGGGCAACAGAACGAGCAGTACTTC. Its protein is CASSSLLAGQQNEQYF.

This clonotype was seen repeatedly, ten times or more. The J gene is TRBJ2-7, the V gene TRBV5-1, with 14 bases matching TRBD2. V dropped 5 bases and J dropped 5; count of bases not matched to a gene: 12. Germline lookup yields CDR1 SGHRS and CDR2 YFSETQ. This CDR3 is 17 amino acids long. The CDR3 DNA is TGCGCCAGCAGAAGGACTAGCGGGAGGATGTTCGTCAACGAGCAGTACTTC. This sequence encodes CASRRTSGRMFVNEQYF.

This clonotype was observed at least ten times. This sequence joins TRBV29-1 and TRBJ2-5; no clear D gene. The CDR3 is 12 amino acids. The V end was cut by 7 bases, the J end by 1 base, with 10 bases between. Germline values: CDR1 SQVTM, CDR2 ANQGSEA. CDR3 DNA sequence: TGCAGCGCCTTGACGCGCCAAGAGACCCAGTACTTC. It is translated as CSALTRQETQYF.

The table lists this clonotype with many counts. The V and J genes are TRBV7-9 and TRBJ2-3; 9 bases line up with TRBD2. Per the germline V gene, CDR1 is SEHNR and CDR2 is FQNEAQ (reference sequence). The CDR3 runs to 15 residues. Trimming cost V 5 bases and J 4 bases; bases outside gene matches: 7. The CDR3 DNA sequence: TGTGCCAGCAGCCCGGGACTAGCTTACGCAGATACGCAGTATTTT. Residues: CASSPGLAYADTQYF.

J is TRBJ1-5 and V is TRBV2; D unclear. With 1 base removed from V and 7 bases from J, the gap between germline ends came to 11 bases. The CDR3 runs to 14 residues. Germline V gene lookup returns CDR1 SNHLY and CDR2 FYNNEI. This chain's CDR3 is CASSEEYGRQPQHF. The CDR3 nucleotides are TGTGCCAGCAGTGAAGAGTATGGGCGGCAGCCCCAGCATTTT.

There are many counts of this clonotype. This chain uses TRBV4-1 with TRBJ2-7; 7 positions agree with TRBD1. The CDR3 extends over 15 amino acids. V trimming: 3 bases; J trimming: 8 bases; junction bases outside the gene matches: 13. Germline loops: CDR1 MGHRA, CDR2 YSYEKL. Here the CDR3 reads CASSQPGQEAIKQYF. DNA for the CDR3: TGCGCCAGCAGCCAGCCCGGACAGGAGGCTATCAAGCAGTACTTC.

This clonotype was seen repeatedly, ten times or more. The J gene is TRBJ1-6, the V gene TRBV5-1; possible D gene TRBD1, 5 bases. The CDR3 extends over 14 amino acids. Trimming removed 1 base from V and 5 bases from J, with 7 bases in between. Germline V gives CDR1 SGHRS, CDR2 YFSETQ. The CDR3 loop is CASSLQGNNSPLHF. CDR3 DNA sequence: TGCGCCAGCAGCTTGCAGGGTAATAATTCACCCCTCCACTTT.

The chain recombines TRBV13 with TRBJ1-6; the D gene is possibly TRBD1 (5 bases). There are 16 residues in the CDR3. Germline loops: CDR1 PRHDT, CDR2 FYEKMQ (reference sequence). Trimming shortened V by 6 bases and J by 8 bases, and 20 bases separated the two germline ends. DNA for the CDR3: TGTGCCAGCAGACCCAACGCACAGGCTAGAGATTCACCCCTCCACTTT. Translated, it gives CASRPNAQARDSPLHF.

This clonotype was seen repeatedly, ten times or more. The gene calls are TRBV20-1 and TRBJ1-2, with D uncertain. CDR3 length: 11 amino acids. Per germline, CDR1 DFQATT and CDR2 SNEGSKA (reference sequence). V dropped 6 bases and J dropped 7 bases, with 12 bases sitting between them. As DNA, the CDR3 is TGCAGTGCCCGACTCCCTTCTGGCTACACCTTC. Amino acids: CSARLPSGYTF.

There are many counts of this clonotype. The chain couples TRBV3-1 to TRBJ2-7; D assignment may be TRBD1 or TRBD2 (5 bases each). CDR1 is LGHDT, CDR2 YNNKEL, per germline (reference sequence). Trimming pared 3 bases from V and 6 bases from J, leaving 6 bases between. The CDR3 loop spans 11 amino acids. CDR3 residues: CASSQGREQYF. CDR3 in DNA: TGTGCCAGCAGCCAGGGACGCGAGCAGTACTTC.

There are many counts of this clonotype. The rearrangement joins TRBV5-1 to TRBJ2-3, with TRBD2 matching 11 bases. The length of the CDR3 is 16 residues. Germline V gene lookup returns CDR1 SGHRS and CDR2 YFSETQ. J gave up 2 bases and V 1 base, and 3 bases lay outside the gene matches. The CDR3 protein is CASSLLAGGTTDTQYF. In nucleotides, the CDR3 is TGCGCCAGCAGCTTGCTAGCGGGAGGAACCACAGATACGCAGTATTTT.

Many counts were recorded for this clonotype. The rearrangement joins TRBV27 to TRBJ1-2; 8 nucleotides agree with TRBD1. V was clipped by 5 bases and J by 6 bases; unmatched bases: 8. The CDR3 totals 14 residues. Germline CDR1 MNHEY, CDR2 SMNVEV (reference sequence). As DNA, the CDR3 is TGTGCCAGCAGTGCCCGGACAGGGAGGGATGGCTACACCTTC. Amino acids: CASSARTGRDGYTF.

This clonotype was found many times. CDR3 amino acids: CSVQTGDEQYF. The CDR3 coding sequence is TGCAGCGTGCAGACAGGGGACGAGCAGTACTTC. The chain joins TRBV29-1 to TRBJ2-7; 8 bases align to TRBD1. The germline V gene has CDR1 SQVTM and CDR2 ANQGSEA. The CDR3 is 11 amino acids. V was clipped by 6 bases and J by 5 bases; unmatched bases: 3.

There are many counts of this clonotype. CDR3 residues: CASSVGAGLYEQYF. The CDR3 DNA reads as TGTGCCAGCAGCGTAGGCGCGGGGCTGTACGAGCAGTACTTC. This chain joins TRBV9 and TRBJ2-7, with D tentatively TRBD2 (6 bases). CDR1 is SGDLS, CDR2 YYNGEE, per germline. The CDR3 totals 14 residues. Trimming removed 0 bases at V and 4 bases at J, with 11 bases between.

In its sample, this clonotype was seen many times. The V gene is TRBV6-5, the J gene TRBJ2-5, with 9 bases identical to TRBD2. This CDR3 has 17 residues. The V gene's germline CDR1 is MNHEY and CDR2 SVGAGI. J was trimmed by 6 bases and V by 5 bases; bases with no gene match: 16. The CDR3 nucleotides are TGTGCCAGCAGTCTCACTCCAGAAGCGGGGGGCCGTCAGACCCAGTACTTC. This translates into CASSLTPEAGGRQTQYF.

The chain's CDR3 is CASSLVENEQFF. The CDR3 nucleotides are TGTGCCAGCAGCTTAGTGGAAAATGAGCAGTTCTTC. The chain is built from TRBV11-3 and TRBJ2-1; D remains unclear. The CDR3 extends over 12 amino acids. V dropped 1 base and J dropped 7 bases, with 5 bases sitting between them. CDR1 is SGHNT and CDR2 is YENEEA in the germline V gene.

This clonotype was seen only a few times. The gene calls are TRBV30 and TRBJ2-7; D remains ambiguous. Looked up from germline, CDR1 is GTSNPN and CDR2 is SVGIG (reference sequence). This CDR3 spans 12 amino acids. Trimming took off 2 bases at V and 3 bases at J, with 8 bases between the two ends. The CDR3 loop reads CAWSRQDYEQYF. The CDR3 nucleotides read TGTGCCTGGAGTCGGCAGGACTACGAGCAGTACTTC. Together with reference TRBV30 and TRBJ2-7, the CDR3 gives the full variable domain: SQTIHQWPATLVQPVGSPLSLECTVEGTSNPNLYWYRQAAGRGLQLLFYSVGIGQISSEVPQNLSASRPQDRQFILSSKKLLLSDSGFYLCAWSRQDYEQYFGPGTRLTVT.

To note about this clonotype: A much larger clone differs by one base, so this may be a read error. The chain joins TRBV7-2 to TRBJ2-7, with 7 bases fitting TRBD1. V gave up 5 bases and J gave up 8 bases; unmatched junction bases: 12. The germline V gene has CDR1 SGHTA and CDR2 FQGNSA. The CDR3 consists of 14 residues. CDR3 sequence reads: CASSTRQGGYQQYF. The CDR3 DNA follows: TGTGCCAGCAGCACCCGACAGGGCGGTTACCAGCAGTACTTC.

The chain carries TRBV18 and TRBJ2-2; D not resolved. CDR3 length: 13 residues. The V and J ends lost 2 bases and 4 bases respectively, with 5 bases between them. CDR1 KGHSH and CDR2 LQKENI come from the germline V gene. The CDR3 DNA follows: TGTGCCAGCTCACCAGGTATCACCGGGGAGCTGTTTTTT. Amino acids: CASSPGITGELFF.

The chain links TRBV20-1 to TRBJ2-1; TRBD1 might be the D (6 bases). V was cut by 6 bases and J by 1 base, with 13 bases left in between. From germline, CDR1 is DFQATT and CDR2 SNEGSKA (reference sequence). The CDR3 spans 14 residues. The CDR3 region has the DNA TGCAGTGCCGAACCAGGGGTATCCTACAATGAGCAGTTCTTC. It encodes CSAEPGVSYNEQFF.

In this sample, this clonotype turned up many times. The chain is built from TRBV5-1 and TRBJ2-7; 7 bases map to TRBD2. V shed 4 bases and J 2 bases; nucleotides not matched to a gene: 6. The CDR3 extends over 14 amino acids. Germline lookup yields CDR1 SGHRS and CDR2 YFSETQ. In nucleotides, the CDR3 is TGCGCCAGCAGCCAAAGGACTAGTACCTACGAGCAGTACTTC. Amino acids: CASSQRTSTYEQYF. The variable domain in full, with the rest retrieved from reference TRBV5-1 and TRBJ2-7, is KAGVTQTPRYLIKTRGQQVTLSCSPISGHRSVSWYQQTPGQGLQFLFEYFSETQRNKGNFPGRFSGRQFSNSRSEMNVSTLELGDSALYLCASSQRTSTYEQYFGPGTRLTVT.

In this sample, this clonotype turned up many times. This chain uses TRBV5-1 with TRBJ2-1; D ambiguous. This CDR3 has 11 residues. V was shortened by 4 bases and J by 4 bases, with 3 bases between the two germline ends. Germline-derived CDR1 and CDR2 are SGHRS and YFSETQ. The CDR3 coding sequence is TGCGCCAGCAGCCTGTACAATGAGCAGTTCTTC. Translation: CASSLYNEQFF. The whole variable domain, filled in from reference TRBV5-1 and TRBJ2-1, reads KAGVTQTPRYLIKTRGQQVTLSCSPISGHRSVSWYQQTPGQGLQFLFEYFSETQRNKGNFPGRFSGRQFSNSRSEMNVSTLELGDSALYLCASSLYNEQFFGPGTRLTVL.

The genes are TRBV7-9 and TRBJ1-2; D is undetermined. The germline V gene has CDR1 SEHNR and CDR2 FQNEAQ (reference sequence). The CDR3 totals 13 residues. Trimming took 0 bases from V and 4 from J, leaving 6 bases between them. The CDR3 sequence: CASSLAVGYGYTF. As DNA, the CDR3 is TGTGCCAGCAGCTTAGCTGTCGGCTATGGCTACACCTTC. Combining the CDR3 with reference TRBV7-9 and TRBJ1-2 gives the whole variable domain DTGVSQNPRHKITKRGQNVTFRCDPISEHNRLYWYRQTLGQGPEFLTYFQNEAQLEKSRLLSDRFSAERPKGSFSTLEIQRTEQGDSAMYLCASSLAVGYGYTFGSGTRLTVV.

The sample holds many counts of this clonotype. The chain combines TRBV7-8 with TRBJ2-7; 10 positions match TRBD1. This CDR3 comprises 16 residues. Trimming at V came to 1 base and at J to 4 bases, leaving 7 bases not matched to a gene. CDR1 and CDR2 (germline): SGHVS, FQNEAQ. In DNA, the CDR3 is TGTGCCAGCAGCTTAGGAGTTGGGACAGGGGTATACGAGCAGTACTTC. This sequence encodes CASSLGVGTGVYEQYF. Full variable domain (outside the CDR3, taken from reference TRBV7-8 and TRBJ2-7): GAGVSQSPRYKVAKRGQDVALRCDPISGHVSLFWYQQALGQGPEFLTYFQNEAQLDKSGLPSDRFFAERPEGSVSTLKIQRTQQEDSAVYLCASSLGVGTGVYEQYFGPGTRLTVT.

This clonotype showed up many times. The chain couples TRBV11-1 to TRBJ1-2; 10 bases line up with TRBD1. This CDR3 has 14 amino acids. V shed 5 bases, J shed 1 base, and the junction held 1 base outside the gene matches. Germline V CDR1 and CDR2: SGHAT, FQDESV (reference sequence). The CDR3 nucleotides are TGTGCCAGCAGCCGGGACAGGGGTAACTATGGCTACACCTTC. This translates into CASSRDRGNYGYTF. The whole variable domain, remainder taken from reference TRBV11-1 and TRBJ1-2, is EAEVAQSPRYKITEKSQAVAFWCDPISGHATLYWYRQILGQGPELLVQFQDESVVDDSQLPKDRFSAERLKGVDSTLKIQPAELGDSAMYLCASSRDRGNYGYTFGSGTRLTVV.